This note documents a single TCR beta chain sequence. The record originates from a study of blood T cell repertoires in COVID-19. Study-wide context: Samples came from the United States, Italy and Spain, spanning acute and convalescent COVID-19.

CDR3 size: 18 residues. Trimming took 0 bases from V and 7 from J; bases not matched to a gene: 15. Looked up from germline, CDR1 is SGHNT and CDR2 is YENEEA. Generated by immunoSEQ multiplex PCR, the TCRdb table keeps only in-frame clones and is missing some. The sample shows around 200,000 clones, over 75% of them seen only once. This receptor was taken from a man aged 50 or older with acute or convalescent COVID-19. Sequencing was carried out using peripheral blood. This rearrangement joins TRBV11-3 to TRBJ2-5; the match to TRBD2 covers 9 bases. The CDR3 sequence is CASSLDQGGTSSPGTQYF. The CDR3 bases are TGTGCCAGCAGCTTAGATCAGGGGGGGACTAGCTCCCCCGGGACCCAGTACTTC.